Here is one T cell receptor (beta chain) with its context. There are many counts of this clonotype. Its antigen is still unknown. No base-level quality is on record; no much larger clone is a single base apart. Receptor libraries were prepared by 5' RACE. Sequencing relied on an Illumina HiSeq 2000. A universal primer binding site was added through template switching, and the final cDNA carried a unique molecular identifier so that TCR cDNA molecules could be counted accurately. Specific primers in the conserved constant-segment region were used to synthesize first-strand cDNA for the TCR alpha and beta chains. To control for contamination, every cDNA library was double barcoded, receiving both a SMART-Mk sample barcode and Illumina barcodes. TruSeq adapter sequences along with Illumina sample barcodes were introduced in two successive PCR steps. TCR alpha and beta cDNA libraries were sequenced on the Illumina HiSeq platform with custom primers. In the authors' own workflow: MiGEC processed the raw reads to extract unique molecular identifiers, while MiXCR was used to determine the CDR3 positions. Recombination models were inferred per individual with the repgenHMM and IGoR tools using an EM algorithm. Shared clonotype analysis was performed with the tcR package in R, normalizing sharing by the product of cloneset sizes. To study raw recombination without the effects of thymic and clonal selection, out-of-frame nonproductive sequences were analyzed. The public sequencing data were trimmed at Q25 with fastp and processed into clonotypes with MiXCR by TCRdb, which kept only in-frame beta chains. Records with the same CDR3 protein are collapsed into one entry carrying the most frequent genes and DNA. TCRdb, not the authors, supplied the V and J calls. Across this sample there are approximately 600,000 distinct CDR3 sequences, with approximately 10% seen only once. 2.5% to 3.5% of the sample comes from the top ten.

The data were obtained in a study of identical twins (dated by TCRdb to 2016 to 2017). For the study in its entirety: To test whether fetal clonotypes persist, this study deep-sequenced TCR alpha and beta repertoires from monozygotic twins, from unrelated adults of various ages, and from cord blood. To rule out contamination, replicate twin experiments were performed at different times with different library preparation protocols.

The full study reports these points: Because the same donors could not be followed over many years, the conclusions relied on cross-sectional statistical analysis. A weaker excess of twin sharing was found in beta out-of-frame sequences because the signal-to-noise ratio was lowered by fewer shared sequences. Fewer insertions were carried by abundant cord blood beta clonotypes, a similar but weaker trend appeared in young adult naive repertoires, and no such trend appeared in memory repertoires. Compared with coincidental sharing between unrelated individuals, out-of-frame TCR alpha sequences shared between twins had an excess of sequences with low generation probability. Invariant T cells such as MAIT and iNKT could partly confound zero-insertion analyses, though diverse VJ usage argued against this for most clonotypes. In monozygotic twins, recombination models systematically underestimated out-of-frame TCR alpha sharing, but the models matched the sharing seen between unrelated individuals.

Every donor was a healthy Caucasian. The twin cohort consisted of three pairs of female monozygotic twins, all aged 18 to 29 years. Peripheral blood mononuclear cells were the source from which RNA for the TCR libraries was isolated. The same data also went into a second study, on yellow fever vaccine responses in identical twins. The second source states: The authors reported that the T cell response to vaccination in identical twins appeared partly convergent and partly personalized. The study precisely tracked vaccine-responding T cell clones in identical twins.

The receptor comes from a woman under 30 in good health. The specimen sequenced was PBMCs.

Here the CDR3 is given as CASSPSGSNSPLHF. The DNA reads TGCGCCAGCAGCCCGTCTGGCTCTAATTCACCCCTCCACTTT. The rearranged segments are TRBV4-1 and TRBJ1-6; the D gene remains uncertain. The CDR1 and CDR2 encoded by the germline V gene are MGHRA and YSYEKL. V is clipped by 4 bases and J by 6 bases, and the sequence between their germline boundaries is 10 bases long. The CDR3 spans 14 residues, from the cysteine through the phenylalanine. The only DNA kept is the CDR3, 42 bases in frame from the first base.